Listed here are 16 T cell receptor beta chains from one sample, sequenced in a study of HIV-infected patients and healthy controls. Using its own MiXCR run on the 5' RACE reads, TCRdb lists one record per CDR3 protein. This sample has over 55,000 distinct CDR3 sequences; about a sixth occur once, and the top ten carry approximately 5%. The sequenced sample consisted of CD4+ T cells from blood. The origin of the receptors is a human donor in good health.

The chain is built from TRBV12-3 or TRBV12-4 and TRBJ2-1; D call uncertain. V was clipped by 8 bases and J by 5 bases, with 19 bases between them. CDR3 size: 15 residues. The chain's CDR3 is CASALRHQVHNEQFF. CDR3 DNA sequence: TGTGCCAGCGCCCTACGGCACCAAGTCCACAATGAGCAGTTCTTC.

This clonotype occurred many times. The rearrangement joins TRBV7-2 to TRBJ2-3, with no clear D. The CDR3 runs to 14 residues. With 2 bases removed from V and 0 bases from J, the gap between germline ends came to 6 bases. Looked up from germline, CDR1 is SGHTA and CDR2 is FQGNSA. The DNA of the CDR3 is TGTGCCAGCAGCTTATCCGGTAGCACAGATACGCAGTATTTT. Translation: CASSLSGSTDTQYF. Complete variable domain (other parts from reference TRBV7-2 and TRBJ2-3): GAGVSQSPSNKVTEKGKDVELRCDPISGHTALYWYRQSLGQGLEFLIYFQGNSAPDKSGLPSDRFSAERTGGSVSTLTIQRTQQEDSAVYLCASSLSGSTDTQYFGPGTRLTVL.

This clonotype was detected ten times or more. This chain joins TRBV7-9 and TRBJ1-2; 8 bases map to TRBD1. There are 14 residues in the CDR3. Germline-derived CDR1 and CDR2 are SEHNR and FQNEAQ (reference sequence). Trimming removed 4 bases from V and 4 bases from J; junction bases left unmatched: 5. CDR3 sequence reads: CASSSDREGYGYTF. The CDR3 DNA reads as TGTGCCAGCAGCTCGGACAGGGAGGGCTATGGCTACACCTTC.

The chain combines TRBV2 with TRBJ2-7; TRBD1 agrees at 8 bases. Germline trimming cut 4 bases from V and 3 bases from J; bases unmatched to any gene: 5. The CDR3 has 14 amino acids. The V gene's germline CDR1 is SNHLY and CDR2 FYNNEI. In DNA, the CDR3 is TGTGCCAGCAGTGGGACAGGGAGGATCTACGAGCAGTACTTC. Translating gives CASSGTGRIYEQYF.

This clonotype was picked up a small number of times. The rearrangement links TRBV5-1 to TRBJ2-1; 7 bases fit TRBD1. This CDR3 has 13 amino acids. J was trimmed by 4 bases and V by 7 bases; bases with no gene match: 5. Germline CDR1 and CDR2: SGHRS and YFSETQ. The CDR3 region is CASSGQIYNEQFF. CDR3 bases: TGCGCCAGCTCGGGACAGATTTACAATGAGCAGTTCTTC.

V is TRBV20-1 and J is TRBJ2-4; D remains ambiguous. Trimming removed 3 bases from V and 1 base from J, with 7 bases in between. From germline, CDR1 is DFQATT and CDR2 SNEGSKA (reference sequence). CDR3 length: 13 amino acids. The CDR3 reads CSASSGAKNIQYF. The CDR3 region has the DNA TGCAGTGCTAGTTCCGGTGCCAAAAACATTCAGTACTTC.

This sequence joins TRBV7-2 and TRBJ2-7; D call uncertain. The CDR3 consists of 12 residues. From germline, CDR1 is SGHTA and CDR2 FQGNSA. V was clipped by 1 base and J by 4 bases, with 5 bases between them. The CDR3 DNA reads as TGTGCCAGCAGCTTAGTGGGTTACGAGCAGTACTTC. Translating it yields CASSLVGYEQYF.

V is TRBV28 and J is TRBJ1-3; D is ambiguous. The CDR3 spans 14 residues. The germline gives CDR1 MDHEN, CDR2 SYDVKM. The V gene lost 6 bases and the J gene lost 2 bases, with 11 bases spanning the gap. The CDR3, as DNA: TGTGCCAGCAGCCAAGAGGGTACTGGAAACACCATATATTTT. Its translation is CASSQEGTGNTIYF.

This clonotype was seen a few times. The CDR3 region has the DNA TGCAGTGCCCCGACTAGCGGAACCTACAATGAGCAGTTCTTC. Protein: CSAPTSGTYNEQFF. The rearrangement links TRBV20-1 to TRBJ2-1, with 9 bases lining up with TRBD2. The CDR3 runs 14 residues. Germline CDR1 DFQATT, CDR2 SNEGSKA (reference sequence). Trimming removed 6 bases from V and 2 bases from J; junction bases left unmatched: 5.

This chain uses TRBV7-2 with TRBJ2-7, with D tentatively TRBD1 (6 bases). V gave up 4 bases and J gave up 1 base, with 17 bases separating them. This CDR3 has 16 residues. Looked up from germline, CDR1 is SGHTA and CDR2 is FQGNSA. CDR3 in amino acids: CASSSHRRQGSYEQYF. As DNA, the CDR3 is TGTGCCAGCAGCTCCCACAGAAGGCAGGGGTCCTACGAGCAGTACTTC.

This chain joins TRBV7-2 and TRBJ1-5; 8 bases map to TRBD1. Looked up from germline, CDR1 is SGHTA and CDR2 is FQGNSA. The CDR3 length is 15 residues. Losses at the gene ends were 0 bases for V and 3 bases for J; bases not matched to a gene: 1. The CDR3 is CASSLAGQVNQPQHF. As DNA, the CDR3 is TGTGCCAGCAGCTTAGCGGGACAGGTCAATCAGCCCCAGCATTTT.

The V and J genes are TRBV14 and TRBJ1-1; D unresolved. CDR3 size: 13 residues. The ends were cut back, 2 bases at V and 4 bases at J, with 8 bases in the middle. CDR1 SGHDN and CDR2 FVKESK come from the germline V gene. The CDR3 region is CASSQSQSTEAFF. The CDR3 DNA is TGTGCCAGCAGCCAATCTCAGTCCACTGAAGCTTTCTTT.

This clonotype was picked up a small number of times. This sequence joins TRBV29-1 and TRBJ1-2; D uncertain. The germline V gene encodes CDR1 SQVTM and CDR2 ANQGSEA. Trimming cost V 0 bases and J 7 bases, with 12 bases left between them. This CDR3 contains 13 residues. The CDR3 loop is CSVEDDTLAGYTF. In nucleotides, the CDR3 is TGCAGCGTTGAAGACGACACGCTGGCTGGCTACACCTTC.

This clonotype was seen a handful of times. DNA of the CDR3: TGTGCCAGCAGTGAAGAAGGGACAGGCGCCTACAATGAGCAGTTCTTC. Amino acid sequence: CASSEEGTGAYNEQFF. The rearrangement joins TRBV2 to TRBJ2-1, with TRBD1 identical over 8 bases. Germline V lookup: CDR1 SNHLY, CDR2 FYNNEI. Trimming at V came to 1 base and at J to 2 bases, leaving 4 bases not matched to a gene. This CDR3 has 16 residues.

This clonotype appeared a few times. The chain is built from TRBV30 and TRBJ2-1; TRBD2 might be the D (5 bases). CDR1 GTSNPN and CDR2 SVGIG come from the germline V gene (reference sequence). The CDR3 extends over 16 amino acids. V lost 0 bases and J 0 bases, leaving 12 bases between the germline ends. In DNA form, the CDR3 reads TGTGCCTGGAGTGTCGCGGGCCCGAGCTCCTACAATGAGCAGTTCTTC. This gives the protein CAWSVAGPSSYNEQFF. Variable domain in full (rest from reference TRBV30 and TRBJ2-1): SQTIHQWPATLVQPVGSPLSLECTVEGTSNPNLYWYRQAAGRGLQLLFYSVGIGQISSEVPQNLSASRPQDRQFILSSKKLLLSDSGFYLCAWSVAGPSSYNEQFFGPGTRLTVL.

This clonotype has a count of ten or more. The chain couples TRBV20-1 to TRBJ2-1; maybe TRBD2 (6 bases). V shed 0 bases and J shed 3 bases, with 21 bases lying between them. Germline CDR1 DFQATT, CDR2 SNEGSKA (reference sequence). The CDR3 covers 18 residues. The CDR3 DNA reads as TGCAGTGCTAGAGATGCAGGTCCGGGAGCCATGTTCTACAATGAGCAGTTCTTC. It translates to CSARDAGPGAMFYNEQFF.